Below are 32 T cell receptor beta chains sequenced from a single sample in a study of T cells expressing NK-cell markers. After re-calling the 5' RACE reads, TCRdb lists one entry per CDR3 protein, DNA absent. In total, the table holds about half a million distinct CDR3 sequences. Sequences were obtained from blood T cells: a sorted CD56 or NKG2C T cell subset, CD4+ or CD8+ T cells, or bulk PBMC T cells (not recorded which). The receptors here all came from a woman in her forties or fifties in good health.

V gene TRBV9 combines with J gene TRBJ2-1; TCRdb calls TRBD2, which cannot be checked without DNA. In germline, CDR1 is SGDLS, CDR2 YYNGEE. The CDR3 loop spans 16 amino acids. The chain's CDR3 is CASSPRATSGSYEQFF.

This rearrangement joins TRBV5-6 to TRBJ2-7; checking the TCRdb D call of TRBD2 is not possible without DNA. CDR1 is SGHDT, CDR2 YYEEEE, per germline. The CDR3 length is 14 residues. This CDR3 is CASSLRSGVGEQYF.

The rearrangement uses TRBV5-1 and TRBJ2-2. The CDR3 loop spans 16 amino acids. CDR1 is SGHRS, CDR2 YFSETQ, per germline. The CDR3 loop reads CASSLSGKTNTGELFF.

This chain joins TRBV24-1 and TRBJ2-1; lacking DNA, the TRBD2 call made by TCRdb goes unchecked. Germline V gene data show CDR1 as KGHDR and CDR2 as SFDVKD. This CDR3 contains 16 residues. CDR3 amino acids: CATSDDGTSATSEQFF.

The rearrangement uses TRBV15 and TRBJ2-3; TCRdb's D call, TRBD2, is unchecked because there is no DNA. The CDR3 totals 15 residues. Germline CDR1 LNHNV, CDR2 YYDKDF (reference sequence). The CDR3 reads CATSRDRVGGVPQYF.

The chain uses TRBV5-6 and TRBJ2-2; TCRdb outputs TRBD1, but without DNA this stays unchecked. There are 17 residues in the CDR3. The germline CDR1 and CDR2 sequences are SGHDT and YYEEEE. The CDR3 spells CASSLERGRPNTGELFF.

The gene calls are TRBV20-1 and TRBJ2-1. CDR1 DFQATT and CDR2 SNEGSKA come from the germline V gene (reference sequence). The CDR3 is 13 amino acids. The CDR3 sequence: CSAPWASYNEQFF.

The chain combines TRBV20-1 with TRBJ2-3. CDR3 length equals 16 residues. CDR1 DFQATT and CDR2 SNEGSKA come from the germline V gene (reference sequence). CDR3 amino acids: CSARDPVLASTDTQYF.

This chain joins TRBV7-2 and TRBJ1-3; TCRdb's D call of TRBD1 is untestable without DNA. CDR1 is SGHTA and CDR2 is FQGNSA in the germline V gene. This CDR3 region has 15 residues. CDR3 sequence: CASSLATGIGNTIYF.

The chain links TRBV12-3 or TRBV12-4 to TRBJ2-5. This CDR3 region has 14 residues. This chain's CDR3 is CASSLLGFQETQYF.

This chain uses TRBV6-6 with TRBJ2-1; as DNA is missing, the TRBD1 call by TCRdb cannot be tested. CDR3 length: 17 residues. Germline values: CDR1 MNHNY, CDR2 SVGAGI (reference sequence). The CDR3 sequence: CASSYAGTERTYNEQFF.

CDR3: CASSQMTVSYEQYF. The chain recombines TRBV4-1 with TRBJ2-7; TCRdb returns TRBD1, unconfirmable since there is no DNA. CDR1 is MGHRA and CDR2 is YSYEKL in the germline V gene. There are 14 residues in the CDR3.

The chain uses TRBV29-1 and TRBJ1-1. CDR3 length equals 12 residues. The germline V gene encodes CDR1 SQVTM and CDR2 ANQGSEA. The CDR3 protein is CSVAGVGTEAFF.

This sequence joins TRBV6-5 and TRBJ2-1; TCRdb's assignment of TRBD2 cannot be checked, as there is no DNA. Germline CDR1 and CDR2: MNHEY and SVGAGI. The CDR3 extends over 16 amino acids. The CDR3 reads CASSYSILAGAGEQFF.

V is TRBV6-1 and J is TRBJ2-4; TCRdb indicates TRBD1, and absent DNA this call remains unverified. Germline CDR1 reads MNHNS; CDR2 reads SASEGT. The CDR3 is made up of 17 amino acids. The CDR3: CASDTGAALETKNIQYF.

This chain joins TRBV12-3 or TRBV12-4 and TRBJ2-2; with no DNA, the TCRdb D assignment of TRBD2 cannot be verified. The CDR3 extends over 16 amino acids. CDR3 loop: CASSRALQANTGELFF.

The chain employs TRBV5-1 and TRBJ1-2; TCRdb lists TRBD1, though no DNA is available to test this call. CDR3 size: 13 residues. Germline CDR1 is SGHRS and CDR2 is YFSETQ. CDR3 protein: CASSSGQNYGYTF.

The rearrangement uses TRBV20-1 and TRBJ2-3; TCRdb proposes TRBD1, but this gene call is untestable without DNA. CDR1 and CDR2 from the germline V gene are DFQATT and SNEGSKA (reference sequence). This CDR3 has 15 residues. CDR3 loop: CSAESGQGATDTQYF.

V gene TRBV11-2 combines with J gene TRBJ2-3; no DNA is available, so the TRBD1 call from TCRdb remains unchecked. The CDR3 spans 15 residues. The germline CDR1 and CDR2 sequences are SGHAT and FQNNGV. The CDR3 spells CASSWPLRTADTQYF. Filled out from reference TRBV11-2 and TRBJ2-3, the complete variable domain reads EAGVAQSPRYKIIEKRQSVAFWCNPISGHATLYWYQQILGQGPKLLIQFQNNGVVDDSQLPKDRFSAERLKGVDSTLKIQPAKLEDSAVYLCASSWPLRTADTQYFGPGTRLTVL.

The chain couples TRBV20-1 to TRBJ1-5; no DNA is available, so the TRBD1 call from TCRdb remains unchecked. Germline V gene sequence: CDR1 DFQATT, CDR2 SNEGSKA (reference sequence). The CDR3 contains 16 residues. The CDR3 here is CSARTGEGVVNQPQHF.

The V call is TRBV5-1, the J call TRBJ2-7. CDR3 length: 11 residues. CDR1 is SGHRS, CDR2 YFSETQ, per germline. The CDR3 sequence is CASRSTYEQYF.

This chain links TRBV13 with TRBJ1-1. Germline V gene sequence: CDR1 PRHDT, CDR2 FYEKMQ (reference sequence). The CDR3 has 12 residues. The CDR3 reads CASSASSGRAFF.

The gene calls are TRBV9 and TRBJ2-5. CDR3 size: 13 residues. Germline loops: CDR1 SGDLS, CDR2 YYNGEE. This CDR3 is CASSGGMRETQYF.

The chain links TRBV20-1 to TRBJ2-7; TCRdb designates TRBD2, a call that cannot be tested without DNA. The CDR3 extends over 13 amino acids. Germline CDR1 reads DFQATT; CDR2 reads SNEGSKA (reference sequence). CDR3 sequence reads: CSAQAGVRDEQYF.

V gene TRBV24-1 combines with J gene TRBJ2-1; TCRdb's assignment of TRBD2 cannot be checked, as there is no DNA. The CDR3 has 19 residues. Germline CDR1 KGHDR, CDR2 SFDVKD. This CDR3 is CATSDRQGLAGGAHNEQFF.

The chain has TRBV7-9 and TRBJ2-5; the TRBD1 assignment by TCRdb is unverifiable without DNA. The CDR3 runs 15 residues. Germline CDR1 is SEHNR and CDR2 is FQNEAQ (reference sequence). The CDR3 reads CASSQGDRLQETQYF. The whole variable domain, remainder taken from reference TRBV7-9 and TRBJ2-5, is DTGVSQNPRHKITKRGQNVTFRCDPISEHNRLYWYRQTLGQGPEFLTYFQNEAQLEKSRLLSDRFSAERPKGSFSTLEIQRTEQGDSAMYLCASSQGDRLQETQYFGPGTRLLVL.

This chain's CDR3 is CASSQGGLAGQFF. The chain has TRBV3-1 and TRBJ2-1; the D call from TCRdb, TRBD2, cannot be confirmed without DNA. CDR1 and CDR2 from the germline V gene are LGHDT and YNNKEL (reference sequence). The CDR3 is 13 residues long.

This chain links TRBV27 with TRBJ2-2; with no DNA, the TCRdb D assignment of TRBD1 cannot be verified. Germline assignment: CDR1 MNHEY and CDR2 SMNVEV (reference sequence). This CDR3 region has 14 residues. The CDR3 spells CASSVQGPTGELFF.

The CDR3 protein is CASSLALSEQYF. V gene TRBV12-3 or TRBV12-4 combines with J gene TRBJ2-7. The CDR3 totals 12 residues.

This sequence joins TRBV12-3 or TRBV12-4 and TRBJ2-7; no DNA is available, so the TRBD2 call from TCRdb remains unchecked. The CDR3 totals 16 residues. CDR3 residues: CASSPQGLAGKYEQYF.

J is TRBJ1-1 and V is TRBV5-1; TCRdb lists TRBD1, though no DNA is available to test this call. The CDR3 is 15 amino acids. Per the germline V gene, CDR1 is SGHRS and CDR2 is YFSETQ. The CDR3 region is CASSSRQGVNTEAFF.

The chain links TRBV20-1 to TRBJ1-6. The CDR3 runs to 13 residues. Germline-derived CDR1 and CDR2 are DFQATT and SNEGSKA (reference sequence). CDR3 amino acids: CSARDYSNSPLHF.